A selection of T cell receptor beta chains follows, all from one sample in a study of blood T cell repertoires in COVID-19. The table came from immunoSEQ multiplex PCR; TCRdb's copy has only in-frame clones and leaves some out. Of 300,000 to 400,000 clones in the sample, more than 70% were seen once. Material for sequencing was peripheral blood. These receptor sequences come from a man between 25 and 39 years old with active or convalescent COVID-19. The conserved cysteine and the conserved F or W are not part of the CDR3 here.

TRBJ1-1,TRBV6-6,ASSRSGEKAF
TRBJ2-7,TRBV7-2,ASSAAGAYEQY
TRBJ2-3,TRBV3-1/TRBV3-2,ASSLYTDTQY
TRBJ2-2,TRBV11-3,ASSFDRNTGELF
TRBJ2-3,TRBV14,ASSQDDFVTDTQY
TRBJ2-1,TRBV4-3,ASSHPVRGGYNEQF
TRBJ2-3,TRBV6-1,ASSETGARTDTQY
TRBJ1-2,TRBV20-1,SASTGSGYT
TRBJ1-5,TRBV28,ASSALVRGQPQH
TRBJ1-2,TRBV28,ASSLSGNYGYT
TRBJ1-4,TRBV27,ASSPEVGDRDGGDEKLF
TRBJ2-5,TRBV9,ASSATSGGAETQY
TRBJ1-2,TRBV4-3,ASSQGRGSQNYGYT
TRBJ2-3,TRBV5-1,ASSSRQRSGADTQY
TRBJ2-1,TRBV2,ASSTSGGGYNEQF
TRBJ1-2,TRBV19,ASSATGGGLYGYT
TRBJ1-1,TRBV28,ASSPDRAGEAF
TRBJ2-1,TRBV27,ASGPLRGRGDEQF
TRBJ2-7,TRBV27,ASSSLSSYEQY
TRBJ1-3,TRBV28,ASSLTPVNTIY
TRBJ1-2,TRBV9,ASSAQNRGSNYGYT
TRBJ2-2,TRBV6-5,ASSYSTRGHTGELF
TRBJ2-7,TRBV3-1/TRBV3-2,ASRSQGLDEQY
TRBJ1-2,TRBV7-9,ASSFGDYGYT
TRBJ1-1,TRBV10-3,AISGSTEAF
TRBJ1-1,TRBV5-1,ASSLVGQVNTEAF
TRBJ1-2,TRBV9,ASSPRMSVYGYT
TRBJ2-4,TRBV20-1,SAKLGGVEY
TRBJ2-7,TRBV20-1,SAGDIYEQY
TRBJ2-3,TRBV5-4,ASSFSMDSSTDTQY
TRBJ2-7,TRBV9,ASSASTSATEQY
TRBJ1-5,TRBV3-1/TRBV3-2,ASSRADRELRNSNQPQH
TRBJ2-1,TRBV11-3,ASSLQAGGVNEQF
TRBJ1-1,TRBV19,ASSIVVWTEAF
TRBJ2-2,TRBV5-4,ASSLAGSGANTGELF
TRBJ1-5,TRBV30,AWTSAPGGSGQPQH
TRBJ1-4,TRBV24-1,ATSDFGQQNEKLF
TRBJ1-6,TRBV9,ASSGTGGNSPLH
TRBJ2-2,TRBV6-7,ASSWMGLAHTGELF
TRBJ2-5,TRBV30,AWRDTGRLAQY
TRBJ2-3,TRBV3-1/TRBV3-2,ASSSGRAADTQY
TRBJ2-7,TRBV6-5,ASSYSKWTASYEQY
TRBJ1-5,TRBV12-3/TRBV12-4,ASNPSGGQPQH
TRBJ1-1,TRBV7-2,ASTLGRESEAF
TRBJ2-5,TRBV15,ATSNPGQAQETQY
TRBJ1-3,TRBV18,ASSPGQGSGNTIY